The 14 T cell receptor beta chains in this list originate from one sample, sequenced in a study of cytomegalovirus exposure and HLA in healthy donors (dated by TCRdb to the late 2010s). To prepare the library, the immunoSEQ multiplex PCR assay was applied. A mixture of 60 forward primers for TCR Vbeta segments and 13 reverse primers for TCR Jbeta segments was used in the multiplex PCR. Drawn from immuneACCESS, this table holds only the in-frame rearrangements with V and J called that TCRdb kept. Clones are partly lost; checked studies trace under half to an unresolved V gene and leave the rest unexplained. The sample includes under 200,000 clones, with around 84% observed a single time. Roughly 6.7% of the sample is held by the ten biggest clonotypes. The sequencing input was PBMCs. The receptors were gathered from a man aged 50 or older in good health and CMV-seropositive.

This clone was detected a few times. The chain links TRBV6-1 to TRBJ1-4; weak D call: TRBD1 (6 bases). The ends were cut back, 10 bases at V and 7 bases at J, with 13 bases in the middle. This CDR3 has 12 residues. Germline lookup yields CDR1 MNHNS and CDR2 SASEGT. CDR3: CATNRASEKLFF. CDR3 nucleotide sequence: TGTGCCACAAACAGGGCATCTGAAAAACTGTTTTTT.

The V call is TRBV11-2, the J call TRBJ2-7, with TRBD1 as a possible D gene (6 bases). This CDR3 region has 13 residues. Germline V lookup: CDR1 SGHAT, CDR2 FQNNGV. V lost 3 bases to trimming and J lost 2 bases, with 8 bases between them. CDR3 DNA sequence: TGTGCCAGCAGCTTCAGGGGAACCTACGAGCAGTACGTC. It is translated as CASSFRGTYEQYV.

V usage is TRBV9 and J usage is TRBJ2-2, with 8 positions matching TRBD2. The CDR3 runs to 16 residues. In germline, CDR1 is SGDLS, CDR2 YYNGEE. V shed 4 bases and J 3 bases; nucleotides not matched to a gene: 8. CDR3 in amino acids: CASSLGASGHTGELFF. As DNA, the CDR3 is TGTGCCAGCAGCCTAGGGGCTAGCGGGCACACCGGGGAGCTGTTTTTT.

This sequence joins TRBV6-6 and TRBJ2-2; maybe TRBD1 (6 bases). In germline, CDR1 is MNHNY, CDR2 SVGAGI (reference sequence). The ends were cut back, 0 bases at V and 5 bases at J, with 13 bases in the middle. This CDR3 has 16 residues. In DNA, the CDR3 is TGTGCCAGCAGTTACTCCCGGGCAGGGGAGACCGGGGAGCTGTTTTTT. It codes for CASSYSRAGETGELFF.

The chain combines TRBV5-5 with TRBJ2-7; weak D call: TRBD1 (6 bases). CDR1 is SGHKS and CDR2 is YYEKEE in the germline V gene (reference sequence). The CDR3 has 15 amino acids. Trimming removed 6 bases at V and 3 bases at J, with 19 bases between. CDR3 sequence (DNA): TGTGCCAGCATCAAATCCCTCGGGACACTCTACGAGCAGTACTTC. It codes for CASIKSLGTLYEQYF.

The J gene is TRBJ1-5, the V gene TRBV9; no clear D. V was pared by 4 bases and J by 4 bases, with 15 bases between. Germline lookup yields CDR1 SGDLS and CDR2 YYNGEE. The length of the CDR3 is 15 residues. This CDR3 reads CASSHEGIENQPQHF. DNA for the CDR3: TGTGCCAGCAGCCACGAGGGAATTGAAAATCAGCCCCAGCATTTT. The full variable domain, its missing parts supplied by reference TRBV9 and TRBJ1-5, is DSGVTQTPKHLITATGQRVTLRCSPRSGDLSVYWYQQSLDQGLQFLIQYYNGEERAKGNILERFSAQQFPDLHSELNLSSLELGDSALYFCASSHEGIENQPQHFGDGTRLSIL.

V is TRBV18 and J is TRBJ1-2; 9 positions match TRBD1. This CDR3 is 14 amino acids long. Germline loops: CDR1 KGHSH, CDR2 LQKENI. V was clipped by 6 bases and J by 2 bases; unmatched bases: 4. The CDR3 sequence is CASSVGTGNYGYTF. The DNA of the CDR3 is TGTGCCAGCTCGGTCGGGACAGGGAACTATGGCTACACCTTC.

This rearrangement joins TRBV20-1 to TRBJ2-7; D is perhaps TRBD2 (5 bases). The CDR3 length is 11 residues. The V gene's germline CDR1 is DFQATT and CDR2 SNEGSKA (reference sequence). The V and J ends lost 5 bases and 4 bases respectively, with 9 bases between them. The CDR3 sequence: CSADSGYEQYF. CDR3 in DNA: TGCAGTGCTGATTCGGGGTACGAGCAGTACTTC.

The CDR3 DNA is TGTGCCAGCAGCAAGGGACTAGCCGCGGACACCGGGGAGCTGTTTTTT. Translation: CASSKGLAADTGELFF. The chain recombines TRBV5-4 with TRBJ2-2; 9 nucleotides agree with TRBD2. Germline lookup yields CDR1 SGHNT and CDR2 YYREEE (reference sequence). Unmatched junction bases numbered 7, after V lost 4 bases and J lost 3 bases. The CDR3 loop spans 16 amino acids.

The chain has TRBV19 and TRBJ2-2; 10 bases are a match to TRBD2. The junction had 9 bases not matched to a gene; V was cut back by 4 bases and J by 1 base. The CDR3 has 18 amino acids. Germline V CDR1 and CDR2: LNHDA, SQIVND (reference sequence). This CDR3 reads CASSRTSGVRVNTGELFF. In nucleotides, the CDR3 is TGTGCCAGTAGTAGGACTAGCGGAGTACGTGTGAACACCGGGGAGCTGTTTTTT. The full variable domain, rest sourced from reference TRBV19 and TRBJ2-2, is DGGITQSPKYLFRKEGQNVTLSCEQNLNHDAMYWYRQDPGQGLRLIYYSQIVNDFQKGDIAEGYSVSREKKESFPLTVTSAQKNPTAFYLCASSRTSGVRVNTGELFFGEGSRLTVL.

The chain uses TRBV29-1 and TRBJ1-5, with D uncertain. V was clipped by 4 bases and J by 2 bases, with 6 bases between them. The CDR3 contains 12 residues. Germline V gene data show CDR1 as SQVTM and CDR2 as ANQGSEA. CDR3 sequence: CSVGLGNQPQHF. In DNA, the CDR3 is TGCAGCGTTGGTCTCGGCAATCAGCCCCAGCATTTT.

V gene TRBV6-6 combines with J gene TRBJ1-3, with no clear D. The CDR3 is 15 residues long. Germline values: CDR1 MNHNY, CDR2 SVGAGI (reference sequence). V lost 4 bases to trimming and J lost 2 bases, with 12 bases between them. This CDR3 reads CASSLRGRTGNTIYF. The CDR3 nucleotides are TGTGCCAGCAGTTTGCGGGGAAGGACTGGAAACACCATATATTTT.

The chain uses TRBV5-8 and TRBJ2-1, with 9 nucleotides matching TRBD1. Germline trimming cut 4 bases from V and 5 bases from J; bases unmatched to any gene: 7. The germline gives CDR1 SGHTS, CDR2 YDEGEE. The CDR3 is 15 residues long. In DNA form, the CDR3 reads TGTGCCAGCAGCGTAGGGACAGGGAAGAACAATGAGCAGTTCTTC. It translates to CASSVGTGKNNEQFF. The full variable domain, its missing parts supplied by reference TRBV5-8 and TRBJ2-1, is EAGVTQSPTHLIKTRGQQATLRCSPISGHTSVYWYQQALGLGLQFLLWYDEGEERNRGNFPPRFSGRQFPNYSSELNVNALELEDSALYLCASSVGTGKNNEQFFGPGTRLTVL.

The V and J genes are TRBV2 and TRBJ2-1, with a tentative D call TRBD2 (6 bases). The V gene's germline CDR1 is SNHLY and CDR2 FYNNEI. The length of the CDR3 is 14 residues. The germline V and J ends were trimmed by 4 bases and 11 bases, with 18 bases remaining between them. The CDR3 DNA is TGTGCCAGCAGTGCTGGGACTCCGATAAAGAAGCAGTTCTTC. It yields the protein CASSAGTPIKKQFF. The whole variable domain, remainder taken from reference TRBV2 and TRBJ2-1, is EPEVTQTPSHQVTQMGQEVILRCVPISNHLYFYWYRQILGQKVEFLVSFYNNEISEKSEIFDDQFSVERPDGSNFTLKIRSTKLEDSAMYFCASSAGTPIKKQFFGPGTRLTVL.